This passage covers 7 T cell receptor beta chains from one sample sequenced in a study of T-cell memory formation after mild COVID-19. In TCRdb, the 5' RACE reads were re-called with MiXCR into one record per CDR3 protein. The table has roughly 300,000 distinct CDR3 sequences, approximately 8% seen once. Source material: PBMCs or a T cell subset sorted from them (not recorded which). These receptors all come from a man aged 18-30 years who had mild COVID-19 (a few samples of this study predate the infection). Cell type and time point are not known.

The CDR3 sequence is CATSDLVGSGTSDTQYF. DNA for the CDR3: TGTGCCACCAGTGATCTCGTTGGTAGCGGGACCTCAGATACGCAGTATTTT. The chain carries TRBV24-1 and TRBJ2-3; 8 bases line up with TRBD2. V lost 3 bases, J lost 4 bases, and 11 bases stayed unmatched. The CDR3 consists of 17 residues. Germline CDR1 reads KGHDR; CDR2 reads SFDVKD.

The chain uses TRBV6-6 and TRBJ1-6; possibly TRBD1 for D (6 bases). Germline V gene sequence: CDR1 MNHNY, CDR2 SVGAGI (reference sequence). Trimming pared 4 bases from V and 3 bases from J, leaving 13 bases between. The length of the CDR3 is 16 residues. CDR3 residues: CASSLSDRDYNSPLHF. The CDR3 DNA sequence: TGTGCCAGCAGTTTGTCGGACAGAGACTATAATTCACCCCTCCACTTT.

This chain links TRBV19 with TRBJ1-5; D unresolved. The CDR3 consists of 15 residues. The germline V and J ends were trimmed by 2 bases and 1 base, with 9 bases remaining between them. The germline V gene has CDR1 LNHDA and CDR2 SQIVND (reference sequence). CDR3 protein: CASSIFRSSNQPQHF. For the CDR3, the DNA is TGTGCCAGTAGTATATTCAGGTCAAGCAATCAGCCCCAGCATTTT.

The chain recombines TRBV6-2 or TRBV6-3 with TRBJ1-2; D might be TRBD1 (5 bases). CDR1 and CDR2 from the germline V gene are MNHEY and SVGEGT. This CDR3 is built from 13 residues. The V gene lost 5 bases and the J gene lost 8 bases, with 15 bases spanning the gap. In DNA, the CDR3 is TGTGCCAGCAGTATTACCAGGGAGCTAGGCTACACCTTC. It encodes CASSITRELGYTF.

In this sample, this clonotype turned up a few times. V and J are TRBV6-1 and TRBJ1-2, with 7 bases lining up with TRBD1. The V gene end was trimmed by 4 bases and the J gene end by 2 bases; junction bases not matched to a gene: 4. CDR1 and CDR2 (germline): MNHNS, SASEGT. This CDR3 spans 14 amino acids. The DNA of the CDR3 is TGTGCCAGCAGTGGGAACAGGGGAAACTATGGCTACACCTTC. This codes for CASSGNRGNYGYTF.

This clonotype has at least ten counts. The V and J genes are TRBV11-2 and TRBJ2-5; 12 nucleotides line up with TRBD2. This CDR3 is built from 18 residues. Trimming cost V 1 base and J 4 bases; bases outside gene matches: 10. The germline V gene has CDR1 SGHAT and CDR2 FQNNGV. The chain's CDR3 is CASSLARASGGARETQYF. CDR3 coding DNA: TGTGCCAGCAGCTTAGCTCGGGCTAGCGGGGGGGCCAGAGAGACCCAGTACTTC.

This clonotype was seen more than once but under ten times. The rearrangement joins TRBV5-1 to TRBJ2-6; D not certain. V was trimmed by 0 bases and J by 4 bases, leaving 8 bases between them. CDR3 size: 15 residues. The germline gives CDR1 SGHRS, CDR2 YFSETQ. The CDR3 region has the DNA TGCGCCAGCAGCTTGGATCCGGCCGGGGCCAACGTCCTGACTTTC. Translated, it gives CASSLDPAGANVLTF. The variable domain in full, with the rest retrieved from reference TRBV5-1 and TRBJ2-6, is KAGVTQTPRYLIKTRGQQVTLSCSPISGHRSVSWYQQTPGQGLQFLFEYFSETQRNKGNFPGRFSGRQFSNSRSEMNVSTLELGDSALYLCASSLDPAGANVLTFGAGSRLTVL.